This T cell receptor (beta chain) was captured in a study of identical twins (TCRdb year 2016). Regarding the complete study: TCR alpha and beta repertoires from monozygotic twins, unrelated adults of various ages and cord blood were deep-sequenced to test whether fetal clonotypes persist. Replicate twin experiments were performed at different times using different library preparation protocols to rule out contamination.

The investigation overall reported the following: In monozygotic twins, recombination models systematically underestimated out-of-frame TCR alpha sharing, but the models matched the sharing seen between unrelated individuals. A weaker excess of twin sharing was found in beta out-of-frame sequences because the signal-to-noise ratio was lowered by fewer shared sequences. Because the same donors could not be followed over many years, the conclusions relied on cross-sectional statistical analysis. Invariant T cells such as MAIT and iNKT could partly confound zero-insertion analyses, although diverse VJ usage argued against such confounding for most clonotypes. Compared with coincidental sharing between unrelated individuals, out-of-frame TCR alpha sequences shared between twins showed an excess of sequences with low generation probability. Fewer insertions were carried by abundant cord blood beta clonotypes, a similar but weaker trend appeared in young adult naive repertoires, and no such trend appeared in memory repertoires.

Receptor libraries were prepared by 5' RACE. The sample was run on an Illumina HiSeq 2000. A universal primer binding site was added through template switching, and the final cDNA carried a unique molecular identifier so that TCR cDNA molecules could be counted accurately. Specific primers in the conserved constant-segment region were used to synthesize first-strand cDNA for the TCR alpha and beta chains. To control for contamination, every cDNA library was double barcoded, receiving both a SMART-Mk sample barcode and Illumina barcodes. TruSeq adapter sequences and Illumina sample barcodes were added in two successive PCR steps. The Illumina HiSeq platform was used with custom primers to sequence TCR alpha and beta cDNA libraries. The authors' analysis ran thus. MiGEC was used to process raw reads and extract unique molecular identifiers, and MiXCR was used to find CDR3 positions. For each individual, recombination models were inferred using an EM algorithm with the repgenHMM and IGoR tools. Shared clonotypes were analyzed with the tcR package in R, and sharing was normalized by the product of cloneset sizes. Out-of-frame nonproductive sequences were analyzed to study raw recombination free of thymic and clonal selection effects. Through fastp at Q25 and MiXCR, TCRdb rebuilt clones from the public reads, retaining in-frame beta chains. Under each unique CDR3 protein, matching rows form one entry showing the most common genes and DNA. The V and J calls follow TCRdb's processing rather than the paper's. The sample table contains hundreds of thousands of distinct CDR3 sequences; only one count was recorded for about 24% of them. The ten most abundant clones make up roughly 2.8% of the sample.

Every donor was a healthy Caucasian. The twin cohort comprised three pairs of female monozygotic twins, all aged roughly 18 to 29 years. Positive isolation kits from Invitrogen were used to isolate CD4+ and CD8+ T cell populations. Worth noting for this clonotype: The clone's antigen remains unknown. Base quality data are lacking; no much larger clone is found one base away.

The data were also submitted as part of a second study, on T cells expressing NK-cell markers. The second paper further reports: Under 10 donors provided sorted CD3+CD56+NKG2C+, CD3+CD56+NKG2C- and CD3+CD56-NKG2C+ T-cell subsets, whose TCR beta-chain repertoires were profiled. Seven of the eight sequenced donors were HCMV-seropositive and one was HCMV-seronegative. In several experiments an anti-gammadeltaTCR antibody was added to restrict sorting to alphabetaTCR-expressing T cells. In six or seven donors, the dominant CD3+CD56+NKG2C+ clonotypes ranked among the top 10 CD8+ clonotypes, making up 1.0-7.0% of CD8+ T cells. Those dominant clonotypes were again the most abundant among CD3+CD56-NKG2C+ cells in four donors, at about 28.3-65%. Whether the expanded NKG2C-expressing T cell clones were specific for HCMV antigens was left unclear. All eight donors whose samples were sequenced were randomly selected healthy volunteers, three of them men and five women. HCMV-specific IgG was detected in serum with a commercial ELISA kit to determine HCMV serostatus. Reads were demultiplexed and grouped by UMI with MIGEC, and clonotypes were assembled and quantified with MiTCR. To remove erroneous sequences, TCR cDNA sequences were retained only when supported by two or more reads. The tcR package was used for downstream repertoire analysis, and clonotypes were matched across fractions by CDR3 nucleotide sequence plus V segment. Antigen specificity was annotated against VDJdb with VDJmatch, allowing one amino acid substitution in CDR3.

Sequenced material: CD4+ T cells sorted from blood. The clonotype was recovered from a woman between 18 and 29 years old in good health.

The CDR3 region: CASSFGQGPTYEQYF. The nucleotides read TGTGCCAGCAGCTTCGGACAGGGGCCCACTTACGAGCAGTACTTC. The chain uses TRBV7-6 and TRBJ2-7, with TRBD1 identical over 9 junction bases. The CDR3 runs 15 residues from the cysteine to the phenylalanine. Only the CDR3 portion is preserved as DNA: 45 bases, with reading frame beginning at the first base. The germline V gene provides CDR1 SGHVS and CDR2 FNYEAQ. Here V drops 3 bases and J drops 4 bases, and the junction holds 7 bases not matched to any gene.